This passage covers 15 T cell receptor beta chains from one sample sequenced in a study of blood T cell repertoires in COVID-19. TCRdb's copy holds only in-frame clones and misses some; the assay was immunoSEQ multiplex PCR. The sample shows roughly 77,000 clones, around 74% of them seen only once. Sequenced material: peripheral blood. These receptors originate from a man aged 55 to 70 with COVID-19, enrolled during active disease.

This chain connects TRBV6-1 to TRBJ1-1; 9 bases are shared with TRBD1. CDR1 is MNHNS and CDR2 is SASEGT in the germline V gene. J was trimmed by 3 bases and V by 3 bases; bases with no gene match: 5. The CDR3 length is 15 residues. The CDR3 here is CASSDQTGGYTEAFF. The CDR3 coding sequence is TGTGCCAGCAGTGACCAGACAGGGGGTTACACTGAAGCTTTCTTT.

The chain joins TRBV4-1 to TRBJ1-4; 9 bases are a match to TRBD1. The germline V gene has CDR1 MGHRA and CDR2 YSYEKL. This CDR3 spans 14 amino acids. V lost 4 bases, J lost 8 bases, and 5 bases stayed unmatched. As DNA, the CDR3 is TGCGCCAGCAGCCCGGTGACAGGGGGGGAAAAACTGTTTTTT. Residues: CASSPVTGGEKLFF.

The rearrangement uses TRBV6-1 and TRBJ1-4, with TRBD1 matching 10 bases. CDR1 MNHNS and CDR2 SASEGT come from the germline V gene. V gave up 3 bases and J gave up 8 bases; unmatched junction bases: 9. The length of the CDR3 is 16 residues. DNA for the CDR3: TGTGCCAGCAGTGATCTGGGGACAGGGGCGGCCGAAAAACTGTTTTTT. Translated: CASSDLGTGAAEKLFF.

The chain joins TRBV7-6 to TRBJ1-3, with 8 bases that match TRBD1. The CDR3 is made up of 14 amino acids. J lost 4 bases, V lost 5 bases, and 4 bases had no gene match. Germline V gives CDR1 SGHVS, CDR2 FNYEAQ. The CDR3 DNA is TGTGCCAGCAGCAGAACAGGGGGGGGAAACACCATATATTTT. This translates into CASSRTGGGNTIYF.

V usage is TRBV19 and J usage is TRBJ2-7; D is possibly TRBD2 (6 bases). Trimming pared 5 bases from V and 5 bases from J, leaving 19 bases between. Germline loops: CDR1 LNHDA, CDR2 SQIVND (reference sequence). The CDR3 has 15 residues. The CDR3 region has the DNA TGTGCCAGTAGTCCCCGGAACTCGGGGGTCGACGAGCAGTACTTC. Its protein product is CASSPRNSGVDEQYF.

The rearrangement links TRBV4-1 to TRBJ2-6; D remains ambiguous. Trimming left V 4 bases short and J 6 bases short, with 7 bases between. The CDR3 totals 13 residues. Germline assignment: CDR1 MGHRA and CDR2 YSYEKL. For the CDR3, the DNA is TGCGCCAGCAGCCGCGGCTCGGCCAACGTCCTGACTTTC. Amino acids: CASSRGSANVLTF.

This chain uses TRBV4-1 with TRBJ1-3; no firm D call. Germline assignment: CDR1 MGHRA and CDR2 YSYEKL. V was clipped by 5 bases and J by 4 bases, with 18 bases between them. CDR3 size: 16 residues. This CDR3 is CASSSIVGFSGNTIYF. CDR3 in DNA: TGCGCCAGCAGCTCCATAGTTGGTTTTTCGGGAAACACCATATATTTT.

This clone was picked up one time. CDR3 protein: CASSEPGLGANVLTF. CDR3 nucleotides: TGTGCCAGCAGTGAGCCAGGGCTTGGGGCCAACGTCCTGACTTTC. The rearrangement links TRBV6-1 to TRBJ2-6; perhaps TRBD1 as D (5 bases). V was pared by 3 bases and J by 3 bases, with 9 bases between. The length of the CDR3 is 15 residues. CDR1 is MNHNS, CDR2 SASEGT, per germline.

This clone has a single count. This chain uses TRBV29-1 with TRBJ2-5; D perhaps matches TRBD1 (5 bases). Germline CDR1 SQVTM, CDR2 ANQGSEA. The CDR3 covers 12 residues. Trimming took 7 bases from V and 2 from J, leaving 11 bases between them. CDR3 in amino acids: CSATTVQETQYF. In DNA form, the CDR3 reads TGCAGCGCGACGACAGTACAAGAGACCCAGTACTTC.

J is TRBJ2-6 and V is TRBV7-6; D is unresolved. The V and J ends lost 3 bases and 0 bases respectively, with 6 bases between them. CDR1 is SGHVS, CDR2 FNYEAQ, per germline. This CDR3 has 15 residues. The CDR3 reads CASSFSGSGANVLTF. The CDR3 DNA sequence: TGTGCCAGCAGCTTTAGTGGCTCTGGGGCCAACGTCCTGACTTTC.

Sample share makes this clone medium-sized. The CDR3 loop is CASTRTSGSSYEQYF. The CDR3 region has the DNA TGTGCCAGCACACGGACTAGCGGGAGCTCCTACGAGCAGTACTTC. The chain recombines TRBV6-6 with TRBJ2-7; 13 bases are a match to TRBD2. The CDR3 sequence is 15 residues long. The V gene's germline CDR1 is MNHNY and CDR2 SVGAGI (reference sequence). With 7 bases clipped from V and 0 bases from J, the junction kept 3 bases outside the gene matches.

This chain links TRBV3-1 (or the pseudogene TRBV3-2) with TRBJ2-3; D not resolved. CDR1 is LGHDT, CDR2 YNNKEL, per germline (reference sequence). V lost 0 bases to trimming and J lost 10 bases, with 14 bases between them. CDR3 size: 14 residues. In DNA, the CDR3 is TGTGCCAGCAGCCAAGAGGCTCTACCTCAGGCGCAGTATTTT. It encodes CASSQEALPQAQYF.

The gene calls are TRBV12-5 and TRBJ1-1; tentative D call: TRBD1 (5 bases). Germline CDR1 LGHNT, CDR2 FRNRAP. The CDR3 consists of 12 residues. V gave up 0 bases and J gave up 6 bases, with 5 bases separating them. The CDR3 spells CASGLVQAEAFF. CDR3 nucleotides: TGTGCTAGTGGTTTGGTACAGGCTGAAGCTTTCTTT.

The rearrangement uses TRBV11-2 and TRBJ2-7, with 7 bases matching TRBD2. The length of the CDR3 is 16 residues. V shed 5 bases and J 2 bases; nucleotides not matched to a gene: 12. Germline V lookup: CDR1 SGHAT, CDR2 FQNNGV. The CDR3, as DNA: TGTGCCAGCAGCCGTCTATCGGGAGGCGGGGCCTACGAGCAGTACTTC. Translating gives CASSRLSGGGAYEQYF.

V and J are TRBV6-5 and TRBJ2-7; D is perhaps TRBD2 (5 bases). The germline V gene encodes CDR1 MNHEY and CDR2 SVGAGI. The CDR3 is made up of 14 amino acids. V was cut by 7 bases and J by 1 base, with 14 bases left in between. CDR3 region: CASMEAGLSYEQYF. The CDR3, as DNA: TGTGCCAGCATGGAGGCGGGTCTTTCCTACGAGCAGTACTTC.